A selection of T cell receptor beta chains follows, all from one sample in a study of T cells in Graves' hyperthyroidism and ophthalmopathy. TCRdb processed the multiplex PCR reads anew with MiXCR; each CDR3 protein has one entry. The profile covers approximately 600,000 distinct CDR3 sequences, with over 12% appearing a single time and roughly 7.1% taken by the ten largest. Sequenced: blood. The receptors were gathered from a woman under 30 with Graves' ophthalmopathy. Both conserved end residues are part of each CDR3. The order of the fields is clone size, D gene, J gene, V gene, CDR3 protein, CDR3 DNA. A D gene is named only where the DNA matches it firmly. The listing skips clone size in some rows; elsewhere it reads once, few, many or a size class.

clone_size: many; d_call: TRBD2; j_call: TRBJ2-5; v_call: TRBV28; cdr3_aa: CASSLWTSGESQETQYF; cdr3_nt: TGTGCCAGCAGTTTATGGACTAGCGGAGAAAGCCAAGAGACCCAGTACTTC
clone_size: .; d_call: TRBD1; j_call: TRBJ1-2; v_call: TRBV7-8; cdr3_aa: CASSLQTGSGYTF; cdr3_nt: TGTGCCAGCAGCTTACAGACAGGGTCTGGCTACACCTTC
clone_size: .; d_call: .; j_call: TRBJ2-1; v_call: TRBV18; cdr3_aa: CVSSPDTYNEQFF; cdr3_nt: TGTGTCAGCTCACCGGACACTTACAATGAGCAGTTCTTC
clone_size: many; d_call: TRBD2; j_call: TRBJ2-2; v_call: TRBV7-2; cdr3_aa: CASSDPSGGASRNTGELFF; cdr3_nt: TGTGCCAGCAGCGATCCCTCGGGGGGGGCATCAAGGAACACCGGGGAGCTGTTTTTT
clone_size: .; d_call: TRBD1; j_call: TRBJ1-2; v_call: TRBV9; cdr3_aa: CASSAMGQGYGNYGYTF; cdr3_nt: TGTGCCAGCAGCGCCATGGGACAGGGTTATGGAAACTATGGCTACACCTTC
clone_size: few; d_call: TRBD1; j_call: TRBJ2-7; v_call: TRBV11-2; cdr3_aa: CASSLGGTVTYEQYF; cdr3_nt: TGTGCCAGCAGCTTAGGAGGGACAGTGACCTACGAGCAGTACTTC
clone_size: .; d_call: .; j_call: TRBJ2-1; v_call: TRBV7-2; cdr3_aa: CASSSPRGRDANEQFF; cdr3_nt: TGTGCCAGCAGCTCCCCCCGGGGACGGGACGCCAATGAGCAGTTCTTC
clone_size: .; d_call: TRBD1; j_call: TRBJ1-4; v_call: TRBV7-3; cdr3_aa: CASSGPGQGRNEKLFF; cdr3_nt: TGTGCCAGCAGCGGGCCGGGACAGGGACGGAATGAAAAACTGTTTTTT
clone_size: many; d_call: TRBD2; j_call: TRBJ2-7; v_call: TRBV20-1; cdr3_aa: CSAKPERSGGYEQYF; cdr3_nt: TGCAGTGCCAAACCTGAAAGGAGCGGGGGCTACGAGCAGTACTTC
clone_size: many; d_call: TRBD1; j_call: TRBJ1-1; v_call: TRBV11-2; cdr3_aa: CASSLAFNPGQGVEAFF; cdr3_nt: TGTGCCAGCAGCTTAGCCTTCAACCCGGGACAGGGGGTTGAAGCTTTCTTT
clone_size: many; d_call: .; j_call: TRBJ2-5; v_call: TRBV7-9; cdr3_aa: CASSLDEELETQYF; cdr3_nt: TGTGCCAGCAGCTTAGATGAGGAGCTGGAGACCCAGTACTTC
clone_size: many; d_call: .; j_call: TRBJ2-1; v_call: TRBV7-8; cdr3_aa: CASSPYAPLDGSYNEQFF; cdr3_nt: TGTGCCAGCAGCCCGTATGCACCACTAGACGGCTCCTACAATGAGCAGTTCTTC
clone_size: .; d_call: TRBD2; j_call: TRBJ2-7; v_call: TRBV7-2; cdr3_aa: CASSLGSSGSYEQYF; cdr3_nt: TGTGCCAGCAGCTTAGGTAGTAGCGGGAGCTACGAGCAGTACTTC
clone_size: few; d_call: TRBD2; j_call: TRBJ2-1; v_call: TRBV4-3; cdr3_aa: CASSQGPSSGDLYNEQFF; cdr3_nt: TGCGCCAGCAGCCAAGGTCCCTCTAGCGGAGATCTTTACAATGAGCAGTTCTTC
clone_size: many; d_call: TRBD1; j_call: TRBJ1-4; v_call: TRBV6-2/TRBV6-3; cdr3_aa: CASSYGQERDEKLFF; cdr3_nt: TGTGCCAGCAGTTACGGACAGGAACGTGATGAAAAACTGTTTTTT
clone_size: few; d_call: .; j_call: TRBJ2-1; v_call: TRBV4-3; cdr3_aa: CASSPFQGPYNEQFF; cdr3_nt: TGCGCCAGCAGCCCCTTTCAGGGGCCCTACAATGAGCAGTTCTTC
clone_size: many; d_call: .; j_call: TRBJ1-5; v_call: TRBV30; cdr3_aa: CAWSVAAGHQPQHF; cdr3_nt: TGTGCCTGGAGTGTAGCGGCAGGGCATCAGCCCCAGCATTTT
clone_size: .; d_call: TRBD1; j_call: TRBJ1-6; v_call: TRBV6-1; cdr3_aa: CASRADAGQGSNSPLHF; cdr3_nt: TGTGCCAGCAGGGCAGACGCGGGACAGGGATCTAATTCACCCCTCCACTTT
clone_size: many; d_call: .; j_call: TRBJ2-7; v_call: TRBV3-1; cdr3_aa: CASSPAQGNSYEQYF; cdr3_nt: TGTGCCAGCAGCCCCGCACAAGGTAATTCATACGAGCAGTACTTC
clone_size: .; d_call: TRBD2; j_call: TRBJ2-7; v_call: TRBV5-1; cdr3_aa: CASSLEGWGSGRAPYEQYF; cdr3_nt: TGCGCCAGCAGCTTGGAAGGCTGGGGTAGCGGGAGGGCCCCTTACGAGCAGTACTTC
clone_size: .; d_call: TRBD1; j_call: TRBJ2-1; v_call: TRBV12-3/TRBV12-4; cdr3_aa: CASSPGQGMSHYNEQFF; cdr3_nt: TGTGCCAGCAGTCCGGGACAGGGAATGTCGCACTACAATGAGCAGTTCTTC
clone_size: few; d_call: .; j_call: TRBJ2-2; v_call: TRBV9; cdr3_aa: CASSVVPRSTGELFF; cdr3_nt: TGTGCCAGCAGCGTAGTACCCAGATCCACCGGGGAGCTGTTTTTT
clone_size: many; d_call: TRBD2; j_call: TRBJ2-5; v_call: TRBV10-3; cdr3_aa: CAIGTSGMETQYF; cdr3_nt: TGTGCCATTGGGACTAGCGGGATGGAGACCCAGTACTTC
clone_size: many; d_call: .; j_call: TRBJ2-5; v_call: TRBV5-8; cdr3_aa: CASSASVQETQYF; cdr3_nt: TGTGCCAGCAGCGCGTCCGTCCAAGAGACCCAGTACTTC
clone_size: .; d_call: TRBD1; j_call: TRBJ2-7; v_call: TRBV6-1; cdr3_aa: CASSNTGTGTYEQYF; cdr3_nt: TGTGCCAGCAGCAACACCGGGACAGGGACCTACGAGCAGTACTTC
clone_size: few; d_call: .; j_call: TRBJ1-2; v_call: TRBV6-2/TRBV6-3; cdr3_aa: CASSYSMERGDHGYTF; cdr3_nt: TGTGCCAGCAGTTACTCGATGGAAAGAGGGGATCACGGCTACACCTTC
clone_size: few; d_call: TRBD1; j_call: TRBJ1-5; v_call: TRBV19; cdr3_aa: CASSMGITGVQPQHF; cdr3_nt: TGTGCCAGTAGTATGGGCATTACAGGGGTTCAGCCCCAGCATTTT
clone_size: .; d_call: TRBD1; j_call: TRBJ1-4; v_call: TRBV6-1; cdr3_aa: CASKMGTGDEKLFF; cdr3_nt: TGTGCCAGCAAAATGGGGACAGGGGACGAAAAACTGTTTTTT
clone_size: few; d_call: TRBD1; j_call: TRBJ1-5; v_call: TRBV5-1; cdr3_aa: CASSLGTGGGQPQHF; cdr3_nt: TGCGCCAGCAGTTTAGGGACAGGGGGGGGTCAGCCCCAGCATTTT
clone_size: many; d_call: .; j_call: TRBJ2-1; v_call: TRBV6-1; cdr3_aa: CASSSQGPNNEQFF; cdr3_nt: TGTGCCAGCAGTTCACAGGGACCCAACAATGAGCAGTTCTTC